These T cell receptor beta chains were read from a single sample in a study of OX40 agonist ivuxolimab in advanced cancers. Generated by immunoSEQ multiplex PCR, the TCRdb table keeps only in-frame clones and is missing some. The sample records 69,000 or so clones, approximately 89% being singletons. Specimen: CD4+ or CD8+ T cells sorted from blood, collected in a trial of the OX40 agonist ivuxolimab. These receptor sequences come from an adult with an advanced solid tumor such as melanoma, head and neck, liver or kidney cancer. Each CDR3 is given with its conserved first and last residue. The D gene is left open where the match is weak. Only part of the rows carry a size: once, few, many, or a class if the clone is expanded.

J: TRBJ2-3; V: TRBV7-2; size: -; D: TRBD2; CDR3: CASSLGGLAGDTQYF; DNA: TGTGCCAGCAGCCTGGGGGGACTAGCCGGTGATACGCAGTATTTT
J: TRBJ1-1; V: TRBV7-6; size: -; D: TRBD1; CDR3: CASSYDTGGNTEAFF; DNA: TGTGCCAGCAGCTACGACACAGGGGGCAACACTGAAGCTTTCTTT
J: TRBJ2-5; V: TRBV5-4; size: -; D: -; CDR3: CASSSGPPMGNQETQYF; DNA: TGTGCCAGCAGCTCCGGGCCTCCCATGGGGAACCAAGAGACCCAGTACTTC
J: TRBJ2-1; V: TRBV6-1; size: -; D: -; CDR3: CASSAGLGNEQFF; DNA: TGTGCCAGCTCGGCGGGGCTAGGCAATGAGCAGTTCTTC
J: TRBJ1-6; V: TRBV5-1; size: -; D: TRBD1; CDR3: CASSLTGDDNSPLHF; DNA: TGCGCCAGCAGCCTGACAGGGGATGATAATTCACCCCTCCACTTT
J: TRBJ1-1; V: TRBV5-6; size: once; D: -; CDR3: CASSLALGDLDTEAFF; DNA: TGTGCCAGCAGCTTGGCCCTTGGGGATCTGGACACTGAAGCTTTCTTT
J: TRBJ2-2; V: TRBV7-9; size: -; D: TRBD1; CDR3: CASSKQGGTGELFF; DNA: TGTGCCAGCAGCAAACAGGGGGGCACCGGGGAGCTGTTTTTT
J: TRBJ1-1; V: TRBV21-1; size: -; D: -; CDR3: CAIWASPNTEAFF; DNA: TGTGCCATATGGGCGTCCCCCAACACTGAAGCTTTCTTT
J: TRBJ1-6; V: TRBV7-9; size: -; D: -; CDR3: CASSSAGRNNSPLHF; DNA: TGTGCCAGCAGCTCCGCGGGGAGAAATAATTCACCCCTCCACTTT
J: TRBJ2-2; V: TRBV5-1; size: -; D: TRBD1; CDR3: CASSLATGRHSGELFF; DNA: TGCGCCAGCAGCTTGGCGACAGGGCGGCACTCCGGGGAGCTGTTTTTT
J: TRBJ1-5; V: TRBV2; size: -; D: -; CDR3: CASSGGGGSNQPQHF; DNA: TGTGCCAGCAGTGGGGGGGGCGGGAGCAATCAGCCCCAGCATTTT
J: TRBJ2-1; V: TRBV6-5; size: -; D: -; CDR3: CATRGYNNNEQFF; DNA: TGTGCGACGCGTGGATACAACAACAATGAGCAGTTCTTC
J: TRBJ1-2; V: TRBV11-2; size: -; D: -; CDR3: CASGHRESYGYTF; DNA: TGTGCCAGCGGACACAGGGAGAGCTATGGCTACACCTTC
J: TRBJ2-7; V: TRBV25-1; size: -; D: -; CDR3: CASSALGGGPTSYEQYF; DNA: TGTGCCAGCAGTGCCCTCGGTGGGGGACCCACCTCCTACGAGCAGTACTTC
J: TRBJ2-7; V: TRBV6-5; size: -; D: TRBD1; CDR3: CASSLTGGAYEQYF; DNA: TGTGCCAGCAGCCTGACAGGGGGGGCCTACGAGCAGTACTTC
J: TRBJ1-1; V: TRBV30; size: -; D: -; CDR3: CAWSSAHAGAEAFF; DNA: TGTGCCTGGAGCTCGGCCCATGCAGGGGCTGAAGCTTTCTTT
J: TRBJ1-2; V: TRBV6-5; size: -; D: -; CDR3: CASSSYDYGYTF; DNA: TGTGCCAGCAGTTCCTACGACTATGGCTACACCTTC
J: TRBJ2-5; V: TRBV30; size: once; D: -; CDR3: CAWSVGETQYF; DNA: TGTGCCTGGTCCGTTGGAGAGACCCAGTACTTC
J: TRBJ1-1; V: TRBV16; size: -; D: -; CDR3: CASSQSGTSEAFF; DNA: TGTGCCAGCAGCCAATCCGGGACGAGTGAAGCTTTCTTT
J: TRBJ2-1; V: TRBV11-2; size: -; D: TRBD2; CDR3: CASSIIAGHEQFF; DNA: TGTGCCAGCAGCATCATAGCGGGGCATGAGCAGTTCTTC
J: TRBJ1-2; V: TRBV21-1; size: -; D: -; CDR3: CASSKILSLANYGYTF; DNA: TGTGCCAGCAGCAAGATCTTGTCCTTAGCTAACTATGGCTACACCTTC
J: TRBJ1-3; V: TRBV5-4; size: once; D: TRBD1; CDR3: CASSWTGGTGNTIYF; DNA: TGTGCCAGCAGCTGGACAGGGGGAACTGGAAACACCATATATTTT
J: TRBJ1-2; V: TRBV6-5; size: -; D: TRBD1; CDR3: CASSSSLTGSYGYTF; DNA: TGTGCCAGCAGTTCATCCTTGACAGGGAGCTATGGCTACACCTTC
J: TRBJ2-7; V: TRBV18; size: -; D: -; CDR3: CASSLRDNGAYEQYF; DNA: TGTGCCAGCTCACTGCGGGACAATGGGGCCTACGAGCAGTACTTC
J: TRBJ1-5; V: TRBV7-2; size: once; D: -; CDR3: CASSLDEGHQPQHF; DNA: TGTGCCAGCAGCCTAGACGAAGGGCACCAGCCCCAGCATTTT
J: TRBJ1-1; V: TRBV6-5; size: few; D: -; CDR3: CASSNRQVNTEAFF; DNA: TGTGCCAGCAGCAACCGACAGGTTAACACTGAAGCTTTCTTT
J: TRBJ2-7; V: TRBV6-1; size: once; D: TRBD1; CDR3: CASGGQGRFEQYF; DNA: TGTGCCAGCGGGGGACAGGGGCGATTCGAGCAGTACTTC
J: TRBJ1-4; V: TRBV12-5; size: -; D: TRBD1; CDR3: CASTPRTGGGEKLFF; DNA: TGTGCTAGTACTCCTAGGACAGGGGGCGGAGAAAAACTGTTTTTT
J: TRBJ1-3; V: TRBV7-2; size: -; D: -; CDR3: CASSLGAAGAYGNTIYF; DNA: TGTGCCAGCAGCTTAGGGGCTGCGGGGGCGTACGGAAACACCATATATTTT
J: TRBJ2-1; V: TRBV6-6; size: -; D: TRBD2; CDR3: CASLPLSAGAYNEQFF; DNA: TGTGCCAGTTTGCCCCTCTCCGCGGGGGCCTACAATGAGCAGTTCTTC
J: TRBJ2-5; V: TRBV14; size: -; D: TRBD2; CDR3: CASSQEAGGPETQYF; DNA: TGTGCCAGCAGCCAAGAAGCGGGGGGGCCAGAGACCCAGTACTTC
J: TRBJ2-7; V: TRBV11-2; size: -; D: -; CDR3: CASSLAYEQYF; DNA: TGTGCCAGCAGCTTAGCCTACGAGCAGTACTTC
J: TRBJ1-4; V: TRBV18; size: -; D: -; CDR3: CASSTYGSKNEKLFF; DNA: TGTGCCAGCTCAACTTACGGGAGCAAAAATGAAAAACTGTTTTTT
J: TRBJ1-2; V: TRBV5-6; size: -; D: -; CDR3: CASSRTVYGYTF; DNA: TGTGCCAGCAGCCGGACAGTCTATGGCTACACCTTC
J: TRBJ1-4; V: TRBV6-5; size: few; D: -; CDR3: CASSYSGEKLFF; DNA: TGTGCCAGCAGTTACTCAGGTGAAAAACTGTTTTTT
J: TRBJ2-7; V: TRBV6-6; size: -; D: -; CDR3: CASSTIRVPYEQYF; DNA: TGTGCCAGCAGTACCATCAGGGTTCCCTACGAGCAGTACTTC
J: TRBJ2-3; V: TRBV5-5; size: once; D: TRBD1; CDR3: CASSWTGDPTDTQYF; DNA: TGTGCCAGCAGCTGGACAGGGGACCCCACAGATACGCAGTATTTT
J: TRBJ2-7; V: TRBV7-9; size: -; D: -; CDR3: CASSLAGSTYEQYF; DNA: TGTGCCAGCAGCTTAGCGGGCTCCACCTACGAGCAGTACTTC
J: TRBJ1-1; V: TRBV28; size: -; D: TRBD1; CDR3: CASSLIQGASEAFF; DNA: TGTGCCAGCAGTTTGATCCAGGGGGCGTCGGAAGCTTTCTTT
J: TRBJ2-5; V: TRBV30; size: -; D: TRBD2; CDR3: CASTTMGGRETQYF; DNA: TGTGCCTCTACGACTATGGGCGGGAGAGAGACCCAGTACTTC
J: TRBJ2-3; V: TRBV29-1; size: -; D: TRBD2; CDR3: CSVVGLSGESTDTQYF; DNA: TGCAGCGTTGTGGGCCTTAGCGGGGAGTCCACAGATACGCAGTATTTT
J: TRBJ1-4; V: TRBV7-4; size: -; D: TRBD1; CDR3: CASSQGQATTNEKLFF; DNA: TGTGCCAGCAGCCAAGGACAGGCCACAACTAATGAAAAACTGTTTTTT
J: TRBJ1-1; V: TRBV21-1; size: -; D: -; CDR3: CARSPGSAGSPCEAFF; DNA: TGTGCCAGATCACCCGGCAGCGCAGGGTCACCTTGCGAGGCTTTCTTT